Listed below are T cell receptor beta chains from one sample, sequenced in a study of post-analysis software for immune sequencing data. TCRdb called the PCR reads again in MiXCR, with one record for every CDR3 protein. The table lists roughly 870,000 distinct CDR3 sequences, about 53% of them singletons, with 4% to 5.5% in the top ten. Specimen: blood. Receptor source: a girl between 10 and 17 years old with multiple sclerosis. The CDR3 runs from the conserved cysteine through the conserved F or W. The D gene is left open where the match is weak. Clone size is not always given. Where it is, it says once, few, many or a class for expanded clones.

>.|TRBV6-6|14|.|TRBJ1-3
TGTGCCAGCGGAGGGACACGCTCTGGAAACACCATATATTTT
CASGGTRSGNTIYF
>.|TRBV12-3/TRBV12-4|17|.|TRBJ2-2
TGTGCCAGCAGTTTAGCCATGAGGCAGACCTACACCGGGGAGCTGTTTTTT
CASSLAMRQTYTGELFF
>few|TRBV6-1|16|.|TRBJ2-7
TGTGCCAGCATTCGAAGTGGGGCAGTTCCAAGCTACGAGCAGTACTTC
CASIRSGAVPSYEQYF
>.|TRBV29-1|13|.|TRBJ2-1
TGCAGCGTTTTAAGGAGCTCCTACAATGAGCAGTTCTTC
CSVLRSSYNEQFF
>.|TRBV7-9|13|TRBD1|TRBJ2-7
TGTGCCAGCCATAGGACAGGGAGTTACGAGCAGTACTTC
CASHRTGSYEQYF
>.|TRBV20-1|13|.|TRBJ1-1
TGCAGTGCTAGAGGTGGTATGCTCACTGAAGCTTTCTTT
CSARGGMLTEAFF
>.|TRBV5-1|14|.|TRBJ2-1
TGCGCCAGCAGCTTGAGGGTTGGGGAATTTGAGCAGTTCTTC
CASSLRVGEFEQFF
>.|TRBV5-1|15|.|TRBJ2-7
TGCGCCAGCAGCCCGGACTACTCGAATTTCTACGAGCAGTACTTC
CASSPDYSNFYEQYF
>.|TRBV7-9|14|.|TRBJ2-7
TGTGCCAGCCTCCGGGACACGGACTTTTTAGAGCAGTACTTC
CASLRDTDFLEQYF
>.|TRBV7-9|15|.|TRBJ2-5
TGTGCCAGCAGCCAGATGACAGGAAGGCAAGAGACCCAGTACTTC
CASSQMTGRQETQYF
>.|TRBV12-5|14|.|TRBJ1-2
TGTGCTAGTGGCTTGGACAGTTCTAACTATGGCTACACCTTC
CASGLDSSNYGYTF
>few|TRBV4-1|14|.|TRBJ2-5
TGCGCCAGCAGCCAAGGGGTAGCGACCAAAGAGCAGTACTTC
CASSQGVATKEQYF